The sequence of this TCR beta chain was determined in a study of control samples from healthy donors and cancer patients. CDR1 and CDR2 from the germline V gene are SGHNT and YYREEE (reference sequence). CDR3 length: 15 residues. V was cut by 0 bases and J by 4 bases, with 11 bases left in between. The method was immunoSEQ multiplex PCR; TCRdb's version includes in-frame clones alone and lacks a portion of them. The table lists over 70,000 clones, 85% to 90% of them singletons. The chain couples TRBV5-4 to TRBJ2-4; D unresolved. Sample: PBMCs. This receptor was taken from a woman aged 45 to 65 with colorectal cancer. CDR3 nucleotides: TGTGCCAGCAGCTTGGGAATAGGGCCTAAAAACATTCAGTACTTC. This encodes CASSLGIGPKNIQYF.